This is a list of T cell receptor beta chains from one sample in a study of T cell responses to AZD1222 COVID-19 vaccine. Using immunoSEQ multiplex PCR, the repertoire was profiled, and TCRdb retains in-frame clones only, with some absent. This sample has around 200,000 clones, with around 90% found just once. Material: peripheral blood, obtained 28 days after the second AZD1222 dose. The receptors shown here come from an adult who received the AZD1222 COVID-19 vaccine. Each CDR3 is given with its conserved first and last residue. A D gene is named only where the DNA matches it firmly. Size is omitted from some rows. Given values are once, few, many or a class for expanded clones.

V	D	J	size	DNA	CDR3
TRBV24-1	.	TRBJ2-4	.	TGTGCCACCAGTGATCCACGACAGGATGGTTACGGCATTCAGTACTTC	CATSDPRQDGYGIQYF
TRBV3-1/TRBV3-2	.	TRBJ1-4	.	TGTGCCAGCAGCCAAACGGGGACTGCAACTAATGAAAAACTGTTTTTT	CASSQTGTATNEKLFF
TRBV19	TRBD2	TRBJ2-1	.	TGTGCCAGTAGGGGCGGGTTTGGCGGGAGGGCCTACAATGAGCAGTTCTTC	CASRGGFGGRAYNEQFF
TRBV5-1	.	TRBJ2-1	.	TGCGCCAGCAGCTTGGCCGCATTAAGCTCCTACAATGAGCAGTTCTTC	CASSLAALSSYNEQFF
TRBV5-1	.	TRBJ2-7	.	TGCGCCAGCAGCCCGGGCGGGGAAGGGGTCTACGAGCAGTACTTC	CASSPGGEGVYEQYF
TRBV18	.	TRBJ2-1	.	TGTGCCAGCTCACCAAGAAAGGATGAGCAGTTCTTC	CASSPRKDEQFF
TRBV5-8	TRBD1	TRBJ1-2	.	TGTGCCAGCATCAATACGGACAGGGACGGAATCTATGGCTACACCTTC	CASINTDRDGIYGYTF
TRBV6-1	TRBD1	TRBJ1-1	.	TGTGCCAGCAGTGAAGCGCGGGGGACAGCGCTGAACACTGAAGCTTTCTTT	CASSEARGTALNTEAFF
TRBV10-3	.	TRBJ1-5	.	TGTGCCATCAGTGAGTCAGGGGGGTCAGGGCAGCCCCAGCATTTT	CAISESGGSGQPQHF
TRBV11-3	.	TRBJ2-2	.	TGTGCCAGCAGCCCGGGACACGCGAACACCGGGGAGCTGTTTTTT	CASSPGHANTGELFF
TRBV5-1	TRBD1	TRBJ2-7	.	TGCGCCAGCAGCTTGGCCTTCACAGGGGGCTACGAGCAGTACTTC	CASSLAFTGGYEQYF
TRBV28	.	TRBJ2-5	.	TGTGCCAGCAGTAGTGATTCTATCAGTAGGAAGACCCAGTACTTC	CASSSDSISRKTQYF
TRBV19	.	TRBJ2-7	.	TGTGCCAGTAGTACCGCGAGTCAGTTGGGCGAGCAGTACTTC	CASSTASQLGEQYF
TRBV2	TRBD1	TRBJ1-6	.	TGTGCCAGCACCGAAGCGACAGGGGGAAATTCACCCCTCCACTTT	CASTEATGGNSPLHF
TRBV24-1	.	TRBJ1-2	once	TGTGCCACCAGTGGGGTGACAAATGGCTACACCTTC	CATSGVTNGYTF
TRBV4-1	TRBD2	TRBJ2-7	.	TGCGCCAGCAGCCCCGGGACTAGCAGCTACGAGCAGTACTTC	CASSPGTSSYEQYF
TRBV19	.	TRBJ2-2	.	TGTGCCAGTAGTATTTCCGGGGACGGAATCGGGGAGCTGTTTTTT	CASSISGDGIGELFF
TRBV4-1	TRBD2	TRBJ2-1	.	TGCGCCAGCAGCCAAGATCGACTAGCCCTAGCTGAGCAGTTCTTC	CASSQDRLALAEQFF
TRBV3-1/TRBV3-2	.	TRBJ1-2	.	TGTGCCAGCAGCCAAGATGGTGGGACTGTATTCTCCTATGGCTACACCTTC	CASSQDGGTVFSYGYTF
TRBV4-2	TRBD2	TRBJ2-7	.	TGTGCCAGCAGCCAAGAGACTAGCGGGATCCAGTACGAGCAGTACTTC	CASSQETSGIQYEQYF
TRBV7-3	TRBD1	TRBJ2-5	.	TGTGCCAGCAGCTCCAGGGGAAGGACAGGGGGATCCCAAGAGACCCAGTACTTC	CASSSRGRTGGSQETQYF
TRBV7-9	.	TRBJ2-6	few	TGTGCCAGCAGCTCGCAGGGGACCGGGGCCAACGTCCTGACTTTC	CASSSQGTGANVLTF
TRBV5-4	.	TRBJ2-1	.	TGTGCCAGCAGCCCACCCCGGCCACAGAACAATGAGCAGTTCTTC	CASSPPRPQNNEQFF
TRBV20-1	.	TRBJ1-5	.	TGCAGTGCTAGGACGGGGCAGCCCCAGCATTTT	CSARTGQPQHF
TRBV28	.	TRBJ1-2	.	TGTGCCAGCCTACAGAGAATCTATGGCTACACCTTC	CASLQRIYGYTF
TRBV28	.	TRBJ2-7	.	TGTGCCAGCAGTGCAGATCGGATCTACGAGCAGTACTTC	CASSADRIYEQYF
TRBV7-2	.	TRBJ2-7	.	TGTGCCAGCAGCTTAGTGGCAGGGCCGAGGGAGCAGTACTTC	CASSLVAGPREQYF
TRBV28	TRBD1	TRBJ1-6	.	TGTGCCAGCCGGGGGACAGGGGCGGGAGATAATTCACCCCTCCACTTT	CASRGTGAGDNSPLHF
TRBV19	.	TRBJ2-2	.	TGTGCCAGTACCCTCGGGCCGGGGGCGAACACCGGGGAGCTGTTTTTT	CASTLGPGANTGELFF
TRBV14	.	TRBJ1-1	.	TGTGCCAGCAGCCAAGACCTGACAGGTACAGCTTTCTTT	CASSQDLTGTAFF
TRBV9	.	TRBJ1-1	once	TGTGCCAGCAGCCGCGGCCGTTTGACTGAAGCTTTCTTT	CASSRGRLTEAFF
TRBV5-1	TRBD2	TRBJ2-3	.	TGCGCCAGCAGCTTGGAGGGGTCTAGCGGGACTAGCACAGATACGCAGTATTTT	CASSLEGSSGTSTDTQYF
TRBV7-8	TRBD1	TRBJ1-1	.	TGTGCCAGCAGCTTATCCGGGACAGTAAACACTGAAGCTTTCTTT	CASSLSGTVNTEAFF
TRBV4-2	.	TRBJ2-1	.	TGTGCCAGCAGCCAAGGACCTGAGCAGTTCTTC	CASSQGPEQFF
TRBV7-9	TRBD1	TRBJ1-5	.	TGTGCCAGCAGCTTGCAGGGGGCCCTTCAGCCCCAGCATTTT	CASSLQGALQPQHF
TRBV5-1	TRBD2	TRBJ2-7	.	TGCGCCAGCAGTAGTAGCGGGAGATACGAGCAGTACTTC	CASSSSGRYEQYF
TRBV28	TRBD1	TRBJ1-5	.	TGTGCCACCTTAACAGGGGGCGTTAGCAATCAGCCCCAGCATTTT	CATLTGGVSNQPQHF
TRBV24-1	TRBD1	TRBJ2-1	few	TGTGCCACCAGTGATTTGCGGGACAGCAAGCAGTTCTTC	CATSDLRDSKQFF
TRBV27	TRBD1	TRBJ2-7	once	TGTGCCAGCAGTCCTCGGACAGGGGCCTACGAGCAGTACTTC	CASSPRTGAYEQYF
TRBV7-2	TRBD1	TRBJ1-5	.	TGTGCCAGCAGCTTCACCGGGACAGTCAATCAGCCCCAGCATTTT	CASSFTGTVNQPQHF
TRBV30	TRBD2	TRBJ2-1	.	TGTGCCTGGAGTGTACAGGCTAGCGGGACGGAGCAGTTCTTC	CAWSVQASGTEQFF
TRBV16	TRBD1	TRBJ2-7	.	TGTGCCAGTAGCCCGGGACAGGGGGCGTTTGAGCAGTACTTC	CASSPGQGAFEQYF
TRBV28	.	TRBJ2-3	.	TGTGCCAGCAGTGGTATCGGGACCGGCGGGGATGGAGCGCAGTATTTT	CASSGIGTGGDGAQYF
TRBV3-1/TRBV3-2	.	TRBJ2-7	.	TGTGCCAGCAGCCCCGGGGTCTACGAGCAGTACTTC	CASSPGVYEQYF
TRBV19	.	TRBJ2-2	.	TGTGCCAGTAGTATCTGGCGGACCACCGGGGAGCTGTTTTTT	CASSIWRTTGELFF
TRBV9	TRBD1	TRBJ2-2	.	TGTGCCAGCAGCGAAGGTCGGGACAGGGGGCGATCCGGGGAGCTGTTTTTT	CASSEGRDRGRSGELFF
TRBV5-4	TRBD1	TRBJ2-5	once	TGTGCCAGCAGACCTCAACAGGGGAAAGAGACCCAGTACTTC	CASRPQQGKETQYF
TRBV9	.	TRBJ2-3	.	TGTGCCAGCAGCCCGGAAGTCCGGCTGACAGATACGCAGTATTTT	CASSPEVRLTDTQYF
TRBV30	TRBD2	TRBJ2-5	.	TGTGCCTGGACGGTGCGGGAGGGAGAGACCCAGTACTTC	CAWTVREGETQYF
TRBV19	TRBD2	TRBJ2-7	.	TGTGCCACGTCCCTGCGGGAGAGAAACGAGCAGTACTTC	CATSLRERNEQYF
TRBV7-3	TRBD2	TRBJ2-1	.	TGTGCCAGCAGCCCCGGGACTAGCGGGAAGAATGAGCAGTTCTTC	CASSPGTSGKNEQFF